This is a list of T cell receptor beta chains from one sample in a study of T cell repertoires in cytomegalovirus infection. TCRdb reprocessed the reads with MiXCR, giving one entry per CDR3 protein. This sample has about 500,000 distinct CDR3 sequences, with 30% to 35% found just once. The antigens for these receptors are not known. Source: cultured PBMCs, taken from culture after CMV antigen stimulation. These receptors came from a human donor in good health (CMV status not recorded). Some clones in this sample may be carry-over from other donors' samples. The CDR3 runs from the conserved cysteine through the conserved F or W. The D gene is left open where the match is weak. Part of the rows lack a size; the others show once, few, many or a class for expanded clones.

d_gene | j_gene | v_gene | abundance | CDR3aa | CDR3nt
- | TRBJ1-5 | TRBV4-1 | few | CASSRESGAVQPQHF | TGCGCCAGCAGCCGCGAATCAGGGGCCGTGCAGCCCCAGCATTTT
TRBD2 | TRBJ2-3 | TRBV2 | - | CASSETSGASTDTQYF | TGTGCCAGCAGTGAGACTAGCGGGGCAAGCACAGATACGCAGTATTTT
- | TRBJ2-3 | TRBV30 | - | CAWSLRERNADTQYF | TGTGCCTGGAGCCTAAGAGAAAGAAACGCAGATACGCAGTATTTT
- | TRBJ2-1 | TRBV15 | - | CATSRPSDEQFF | TGTGCCACCAGCAGACCCAGCGATGAGCAGTTCTTC
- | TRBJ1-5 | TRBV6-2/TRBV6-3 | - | CASRNAGRGQPQHF | TGTGCCAGCAGAAACGCAGGGAGGGGTCAGCCCCAGCATTTT
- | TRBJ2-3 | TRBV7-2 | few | CASSHPLSTDTQYF | TGTGCCAGCAGCCATCCACTTAGCACAGATACGCAGTATTTT
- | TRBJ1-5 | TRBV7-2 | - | CASSDYRLSNQPQHF | TGTGCCAGCAGCGACTACAGGTTAAGCAATCAGCCCCAGCATTTT
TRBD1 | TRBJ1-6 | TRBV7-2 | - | CASSLAGTGKNSPLHF | TGTGCCAGCAGCTTAGCAGGGACAGGGAAGAATTCACCCCTCCACTTT
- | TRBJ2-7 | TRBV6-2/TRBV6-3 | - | CASSYPGWYYEQYF | TGTGCCAGCAGTTACCCAGGGTGGTACTACGAGCAGTACTTC
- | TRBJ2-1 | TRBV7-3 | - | CASIPLRGGEQFF | TGTGCCAGCATCCCACTCAGGGGAGGTGAGCAGTTCTTC
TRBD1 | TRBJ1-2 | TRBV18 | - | CASSSDTSTGGFYGYTF | TGTGCCAGCTCATCCGACACTTCGACAGGGGGGTTCTATGGCTACACCTTC
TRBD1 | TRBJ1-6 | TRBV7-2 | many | CASSLEGPITGVASPLHF | TGTGCCAGCAGCTTAGAGGGCCCCATCACAGGGGTCGCCTCACCCCTCCACTTT
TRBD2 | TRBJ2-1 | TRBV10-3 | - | CAISEASGEEFF | TGTGCCATCAGTGAGGCTAGCGGCGAGGAGTTCTTC
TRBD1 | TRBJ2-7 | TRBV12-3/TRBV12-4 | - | CASSIRQGFNEQYF | TGTGCCAGCAGTATCCGACAGGGTTTCAACGAGCAGTACTTC
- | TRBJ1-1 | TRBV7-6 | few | CASSLAGGGVGTEAFF | TGTGCCAGCAGCTTAGCGGGAGGGGGTGTGGGGACTGAAGCTTTCTTT
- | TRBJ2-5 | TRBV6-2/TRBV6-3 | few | CASSSESSGKETQYF | TGTGCCAGCAGTTCCGAGAGTAGCGGAAAAGAGACCCAGTACTTC
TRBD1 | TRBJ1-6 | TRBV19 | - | CASGTAASPLHF | TGTGCCTCGGGGACAGCCGCTTCACCCCTCCACTTT
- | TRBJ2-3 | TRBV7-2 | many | CASSLVVTDTQYF | TGTGCCAGCAGCTTAGTAGTTACAGATACGCAGTATTTT
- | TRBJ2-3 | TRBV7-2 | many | CASSFESGPTDTQYF | TGTGCCAGCAGCTTTGAGAGCGGGCCCACAGATACGCAGTATTTT
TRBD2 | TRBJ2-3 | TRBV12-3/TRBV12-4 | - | CASSLSSGSVYTQYF | TGTGCCAGCAGTTTATCTAGCGGGAGTGTATATACGCAGTATTTT
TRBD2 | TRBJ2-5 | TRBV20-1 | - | CSARARTSTHLLGGETQYF | TGCAGTGCTAGAGCCCGAACTTCTACGCACCTACTCGGGGGGGAGACCCAGTACTTC
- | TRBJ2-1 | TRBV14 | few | CASSRRLVGGEQFF | TGTGCCAGCAGCCGAAGGCTAGTGGGCGGTGAGCAGTTCTTC
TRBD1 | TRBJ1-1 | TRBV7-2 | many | CASSFDRGGAEAFF | TGTGCCAGCAGCTTTGACAGGGGAGGTGCTGAAGCTTTCTTT
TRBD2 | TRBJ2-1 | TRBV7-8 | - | CASSLKAGAGYNEQFF | TGTGCCAGCAGCCTAAAAGCGGGAGCAGGTTACAATGAGCAGTTCTTC
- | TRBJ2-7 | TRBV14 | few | CASSQVRLYEQYF | TGTGCCAGCAGCCAAGTGCGTCTCTACGAGCAGTACTTC
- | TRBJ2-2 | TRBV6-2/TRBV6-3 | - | CASSGRTNTGELFF | TGTGCCAGCAGTGGACGGACGAACACCGGGGAGCTGTTTTTT
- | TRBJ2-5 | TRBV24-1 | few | CATSDRHNQETQYF | TGTGCCACCAGTGACAGACATAACCAAGAGACCCAGTACTTC
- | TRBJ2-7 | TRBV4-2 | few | CASSERLSYEQYF | TGTGCCAGCAGCGAGAGACTATCCTACGAGCAGTACTTC
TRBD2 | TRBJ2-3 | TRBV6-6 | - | CASSYQLLAGSTDTQYF | TGTGCCAGCAGTTACCAGTTACTAGCGGGTAGCACAGATACGCAGTATTTT
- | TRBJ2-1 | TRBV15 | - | CATSRDRQGSGEQFF | TGTGCCACCAGCAGAGATAGGCAGGGGTCTGGTGAGCAGTTCTTC
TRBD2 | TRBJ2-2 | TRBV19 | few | CASRPQEGLAGGRRIGELFF | TGTGCCAGTAGACCCCAGGAGGGGCTAGCGGGAGGGCGGCGTATCGGGGAGCTGTTTTTT
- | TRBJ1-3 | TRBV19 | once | CASRGGDVTGNTIYF | TGTGCCAGTAGAGGAGGAGATGTAACTGGAAACACCATATATTTT
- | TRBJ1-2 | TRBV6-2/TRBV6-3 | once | CASSWSAANYGYTF | TGTGCCAGCAGTTGGTCGGCAGCTAACTATGGCTACACCTTC
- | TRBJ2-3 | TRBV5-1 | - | CASSLVVETLQNTQYF | TGCGCCAGCAGCTTGGTAGTAGAAACCCTACAGAATACGCAGTATTTT
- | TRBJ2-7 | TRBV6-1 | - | CATMSTEQYF | TGTGCCACCATGAGCACCGAGCAGTACTTC
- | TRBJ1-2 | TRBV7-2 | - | CASSFRGYGYTF | TGTGCCAGCAGCTTTAGGGGTTATGGCTACACCTTC
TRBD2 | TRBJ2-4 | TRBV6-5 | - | CATKRRPRGLAGLKNIQYF | TGTGCCACTAAACGGAGACCAAGGGGACTAGCGGGACTTAAAAACATTCAGTACTTC
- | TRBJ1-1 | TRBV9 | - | CASSDQAGGQNTEAFF | TGTGCCAGCAGTGACCAAGCTGGGGGCCAGAACACTGAAGCTTTCTTT
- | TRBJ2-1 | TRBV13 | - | CASSQLVAFSSYNEQFF | TGTGCCAGCAGCCAATTGGTCGCTTTTAGTTCCTACAATGAGCAGTTCTTC
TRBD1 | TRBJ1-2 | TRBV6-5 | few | CASRPPGTGGRGGYTF | TGTGCCAGCAGACCGCCCGGGACAGGAGGTAGAGGGGGCTACACCTTC
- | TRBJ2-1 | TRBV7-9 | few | CASSSGITSFGEQFF | TGTGCCAGCAGCTCCGGCATAACTAGCTTCGGTGAGCAGTTCTTC
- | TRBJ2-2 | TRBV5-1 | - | CASSLVEGEGPNTGELFF | TGCGCCAGCAGCTTGGTGGAGGGGGAGGGCCCGAACACCGGGGAGCTGTTTTTT
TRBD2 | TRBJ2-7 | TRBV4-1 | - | CASSSGLAGFSYEQYF | TGCGCCAGCAGTTCCGGACTAGCGGGCTTTTCCTACGAGCAGTACTTC
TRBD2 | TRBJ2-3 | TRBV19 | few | CASSELADSTDTQYF | TGTGCCAGTAGCGAACTAGCGGATAGCACAGATACGCAGTATTTT
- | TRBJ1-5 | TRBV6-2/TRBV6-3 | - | CASGRQPQHF | TGTGCCAGCGGGAGGCAGCCCCAGCATTTT
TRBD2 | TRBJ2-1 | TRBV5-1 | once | CASSTVGRSGSGAYNEQFF | TGCGCCAGCAGCACCGTTGGACGTAGCGGGAGTGGAGCCTACAATGAGCAGTTCTTC
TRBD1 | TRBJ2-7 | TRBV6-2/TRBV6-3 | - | CASRSGQGNIYEQYF | TGTGCCAGCAGATCGGGACAGGGAAACATCTACGAGCAGTACTTC
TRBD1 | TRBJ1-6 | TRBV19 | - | CASSPDRARSSPLHF | TGTGCCAGTAGTCCCGACAGGGCTCGTAGTTCACCCCTCCACTTT